This T cell receptor (beta chain) was captured by sequencing in a study of technical replicates of blood from a few donors. V shed 4 bases and J 6 bases; nucleotides not matched to a gene: 7. The CDR3 contains 16 residues. CDR1 LGHNT and CDR2 FRNRAP come from the germline V gene. Assay: immunoSEQ multiplex PCR; the TCRdb copy retains only in-frame clones and omits some. The table has roughly 85,000 clones, roughly 94% seen once. Specimen: T cells isolated from PBMCs. The sequence was collected from a human donor in good health. This chain links TRBV12-5 with TRBJ2-2; 11 bases match TRBD2. This chain's CDR3 is CASGWPGLAGAGELFF. CDR3 sequence (DNA): TGTGCTAGTGGTTGGCCCGGACTAGCGGGTGCCGGGGAGCTGTTTTTT.